The 8 T cell receptor beta chains given below trace back to one sample, sequenced in a study of blood T cell repertoires in COVID-19. Generated by immunoSEQ multiplex PCR, the TCRdb table keeps only in-frame clones and is missing some. The data contain about 270,000 clones, 80% to 90% of them seen just once; the ten biggest clones take up about 4%. The sample consisted of PBMCs or T cells enriched from blood (not recorded which). These receptor sequences come from a woman under 40 with acute COVID-19.

This clone was recorded only once. This chain connects TRBV30 to TRBJ1-1; the match to TRBD1 covers 9 bases. This CDR3 comprises 15 residues. The germline gives CDR1 GTSNPN, CDR2 SVGIG (reference sequence). V trimming: 5 bases; J trimming: 9 bases; junction bases outside the gene matches: 16. The CDR3 region is CAWRLRDRDMPKAFF. CDR3 DNA sequence: TGTGCCTGGCGTCTCCGGGACAGGGACATGCCGAAAGCTTTCTTT.

The chain couples TRBV28 to TRBJ2-5, with a possible D match to TRBD1 (6 bases). Trimming removed 5 bases from V and 5 bases from J, with 15 bases in between. The CDR3 covers 14 residues. Germline CDR1 reads MDHEN; CDR2 reads SYDVKM. The CDR3 DNA reads as TGTGCCAGCAGTCCTCTACAGGGTGGGGAGACCCAGTACTTC. It is translated as CASSPLQGGETQYF.

The rearrangement joins TRBV28 to TRBJ2-7, with 13 bases fitting TRBD2. The CDR3 sequence is 16 residues long. CDR1 MDHEN and CDR2 SYDVKM come from the germline V gene. V shed 4 bases, J shed 2 bases, and the junction held 5 bases outside the gene matches. The DNA for the CDR3 is TGTGCCAGCAGTTCCCCTGGGACTAGCGGGACCTACGAGCAGTACTTC. Amino acids: CASSSPGTSGTYEQYF.

This sequence joins TRBV24-1 and TRBJ1-2, with 8 bases matching TRBD1. CDR1 and CDR2 from the germline V gene are KGHDR and SFDVKD. V was clipped by 4 bases and J by 8 bases; unmatched bases: 11. CDR3 length: 15 amino acids. The CDR3 protein is CATSDPGTGVSGYTF. The CDR3 region has the DNA TGTGCCACCAGTGACCCCGGGACAGGAGTCTCCGGCTACACCTTC.

This chain links TRBV21-1 with TRBJ2-4; TRBD1 reflects the table's D call only, with no check against the DNA. TRBV21-1 corresponds to a pseudogene. The length of the CDR3 is 18 residues. CDR3 sequence: CASSKSPPGQLAKNIQYF. The CDR3 DNA reads as TGTGCCAGCAGCAAATCCCCACCGGGACAACTAGCCAAAAACATTCAGTACTTC.

The chain uses TRBV5-1 and TRBJ2-1; 13 bases line up with TRBD2. V dropped 0 bases and J dropped 7; count of bases not matched to a gene: 4. From germline, CDR1 is SGHRS and CDR2 YFSETQ. This CDR3 region has 16 residues. In nucleotides, the CDR3 is TGCGCCAGCAGCTTGGAACTAGCGGGAGGGAATAATGAGCAGTTCTTC. It translates to CASSLELAGGNNEQFF.

This clone was seen a handful of times. This chain joins TRBV5-1 and TRBJ2-7; a weak D match, TRBD2 (5 bases). The CDR3 contains 12 residues. The V gene's germline CDR1 is SGHRS and CDR2 YFSETQ. V gave up 0 bases and J gave up 6 bases, with 7 bases separating them. The CDR3 sequence is CASSLAGSEQYF. DNA for the CDR3: TGCGCCAGCAGCTTGGCGGGAAGCGAGCAGTACTTC. Looking up the rest from reference TRBV5-1 and TRBJ2-7 gives the full variable domain: KAGVTQTPRYLIKTRGQQVTLSCSPISGHRSVSWYQQTPGQGLQFLFEYFSETQRNKGNFPGRFSGRQFSNSRSEMNVSTLELGDSALYLCASSLAGSEQYFGPGTRLTVT.

This clone was found once. The chain employs TRBV19 and TRBJ2-1; 8 positions match TRBD2. The CDR3 runs to 17 residues. The ends lost 1 base at V and 5 bases at J; junction bases unmatched: 10. Germline-derived CDR1 and CDR2 are LNHDA and SQIVND (reference sequence). The CDR3 spells CASSIGVREGRDNEQFF. The CDR3 nucleotides are TGTGCCAGTAGTATAGGTGTCCGGGAGGGCCGGGACAATGAGCAGTTCTTC.